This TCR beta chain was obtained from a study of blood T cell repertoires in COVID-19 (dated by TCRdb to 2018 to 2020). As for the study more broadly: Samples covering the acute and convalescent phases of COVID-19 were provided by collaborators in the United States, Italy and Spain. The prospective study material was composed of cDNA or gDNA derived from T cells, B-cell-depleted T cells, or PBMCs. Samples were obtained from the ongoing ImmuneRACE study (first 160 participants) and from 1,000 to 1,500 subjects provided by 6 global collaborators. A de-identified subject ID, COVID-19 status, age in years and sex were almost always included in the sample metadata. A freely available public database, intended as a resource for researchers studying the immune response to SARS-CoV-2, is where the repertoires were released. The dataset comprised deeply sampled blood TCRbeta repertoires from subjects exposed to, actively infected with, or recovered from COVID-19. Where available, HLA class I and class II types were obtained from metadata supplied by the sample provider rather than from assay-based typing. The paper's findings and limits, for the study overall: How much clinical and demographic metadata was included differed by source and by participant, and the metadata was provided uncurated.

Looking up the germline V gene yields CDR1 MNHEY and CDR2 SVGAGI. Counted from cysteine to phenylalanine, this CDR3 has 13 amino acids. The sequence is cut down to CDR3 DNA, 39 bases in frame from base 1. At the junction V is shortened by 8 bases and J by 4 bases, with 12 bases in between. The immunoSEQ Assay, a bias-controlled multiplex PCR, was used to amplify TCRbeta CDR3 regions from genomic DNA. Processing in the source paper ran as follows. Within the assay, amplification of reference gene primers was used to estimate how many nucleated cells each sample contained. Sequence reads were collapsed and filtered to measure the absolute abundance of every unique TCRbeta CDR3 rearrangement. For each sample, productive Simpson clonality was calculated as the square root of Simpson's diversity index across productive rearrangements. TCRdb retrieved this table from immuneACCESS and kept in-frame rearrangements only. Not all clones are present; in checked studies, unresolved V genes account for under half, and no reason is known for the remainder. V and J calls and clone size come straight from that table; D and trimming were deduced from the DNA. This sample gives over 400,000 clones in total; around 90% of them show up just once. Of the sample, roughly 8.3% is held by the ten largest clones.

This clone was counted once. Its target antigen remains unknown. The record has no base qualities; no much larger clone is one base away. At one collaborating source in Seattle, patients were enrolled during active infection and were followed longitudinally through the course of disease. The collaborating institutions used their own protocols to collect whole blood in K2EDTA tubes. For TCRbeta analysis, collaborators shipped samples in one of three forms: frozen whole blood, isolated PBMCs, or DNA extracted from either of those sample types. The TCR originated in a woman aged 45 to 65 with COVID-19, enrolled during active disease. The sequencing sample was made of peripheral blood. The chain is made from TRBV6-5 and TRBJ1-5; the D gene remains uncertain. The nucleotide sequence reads TGTGCCAGCGGATCGGGATTTAATCAGCCCCAGCATTTT. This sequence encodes CASGSGFNQPQHF.